This T cell receptor beta chain is drawn from a study of CXCR3-negative and CXCR3-positive naive CD8 T cells. Study observations and caveats: Both naive subsets carried similar amounts of surface CD5, so TCR strength was inferred from TRB CDR3 properties.

In regard to this clonotype: Its antigen is unidentified.

UMI-labeled 5' RACE yielded the TRB cDNA libraries. Using the 5' RACE reads, TCRdb records one entry per CDR3 protein without DNA. The sample has approximately 52,000 distinct CDR3 sequences, and its top ten clones hold roughly 20%. The sample consisted of memory CD8+ T cells from blood. The clonotype was recovered from a human donor in good health. Some clones in this sample may be carry-over from other donors' samples.

CDR3: CASSLAYQRRGGLDEQFF. This chain uses TRBV7-6 with TRBJ2-1; the D call of TRBD2 rests on TCRdb alone, since no DNA is present to check it. Germline CDR1 SGHVS, CDR2 FNYEAQ. The CDR3 runs 18 residues.